Listed here are 14 T cell receptor beta chains from one sample, sequenced in a study of response to subunit inactivated influenza vaccine (dated by TCRdb to the late 2010s). Libraries came from RT-PCR. The reads were generated on an Illumina HiSeq 2500. TCRdb reran the public reads through fastp at Q25 and MiXCR, keeping productive beta chains. CDR3 protein duplicates are merged, each entry listing the most common genes and DNA. In all, the sample holds hundreds of thousands of distinct CDR3 sequences, and about 11% of those were seen once. Jointly, the top ten make up 10% of the sample. Material: PBMCs from blood, obtained on the day of vaccination. These receptors originate from a man between 45 and 60 years old who received an inactivated influenza vaccine. Donor details come from another sample of the same person, matched by shared clones.

The V gene is TRBV5-1, the J gene TRBJ2-5; 7 bases match TRBD2. In germline, CDR1 is SGHRS, CDR2 YFSETQ. The length of the CDR3 is 15 residues. Trimming cost V 4 bases and J 1 base; bases outside gene matches: 7. The CDR3 DNA reads as TGCGCCAGCAGCCGGAGCGGGACCTCCCAAGAGACCCAGTACTTC. Its translation is CASSRSGTSQETQYF.

The sample holds many counts of this clonotype. This chain connects TRBV4-2 to TRBJ2-1, with a possible D match to TRBD2 (6 bases). Germline assignment: CDR1 LGHNA and CDR2 YNFKEQ. The CDR3 runs 14 residues. V lost 0 bases and J 7 bases, leaving 10 bases between the germline ends. The CDR3 sequence: CASSQDGGSNEQFF. The CDR3 coding sequence is TGTGCCAGCAGCCAAGATGGAGGGAGTAATGAGCAGTTCTTC.

This clonotype was counted between two and nine times. The chain has TRBV14 and TRBJ2-1; D unresolved. The germline V gene has CDR1 SGHDN and CDR2 FVKESK. The CDR3 extends over 12 amino acids. Trimming cost V 3 bases and J 6 bases, with 6 bases left between them. CDR3 sequence: CASSHLRNEQFF. DNA for the CDR3: TGTGCCAGCAGCCACCTTCGCAATGAGCAGTTCTTC.

At least ten counts were recorded for this clonotype. The chain couples TRBV4-3 to TRBJ1-6, with TRBD1 identical over 8 bases. CDR1 and CDR2 from the germline V gene are LGHNA and YSLEER. The CDR3 runs to 15 residues. The junction had 4 bases not matched to a gene; V was cut back by 1 base and J by 8 bases. The chain's CDR3 is CASSQVDRGYSPLHF. The CDR3 region has the DNA TGCGCCAGCAGCCAAGTTGACAGGGGTTATTCACCCCTCCACTTT.

The CDR3 sequence is CASSTFLSGGGYEQYF. As DNA, the CDR3 is TGTGCCAGCAGCACCTTCCTTAGCGGGGGGGGATACGAGCAGTACTTC. V gene TRBV11-2 combines with J gene TRBJ2-7, with 11 bases lining up with TRBD2. Unmatched junction bases numbered 10, after V lost 5 bases and J lost 4 bases. The CDR3 contains 16 residues. Germline V gene lookup returns CDR1 SGHAT and CDR2 FQNNGV. Supplemented by reference TRBV11-2 and TRBJ2-7, the full variable domain reads EAGVAQSPRYKIIEKRQSVAFWCNPISGHATLYWYQQILGQGPKLLIQFQNNGVVDDSQLPKDRFSAERLKGVDSTLKIQPAKLEDSAVYLCASSTFLSGGGYEQYFGPGTRLTVT.

This clonotype was recorded at least ten times. The rearrangement joins TRBV5-1 to TRBJ1-5; D perhaps matches TRBD1 (6 bases). Trimming shortened V by 0 bases and J by 9 bases, and 10 bases separated the two germline ends. The V gene's germline CDR1 is SGHRS and CDR2 YFSETQ. The CDR3 spans 13 residues. In nucleotides, the CDR3 is TGCGCCAGCAGCTTGGACAGGGACGCGCCCCAGCATTTT. Translation gives CASSLDRDAPQHF.

Ten or more counts support this clonotype. This sequence joins TRBV28 and TRBJ1-4; D gene ambiguous. Per the germline V gene, CDR1 is MDHEN and CDR2 is SYDVKM. The CDR3 consists of 11 residues. Trimming left V 2 bases short and J 8 bases short, with 3 bases between. The chain's CDR3 is CASSLNEKLFF. CDR3 sequence (DNA): TGTGCCAGCAGTTTAAACGAAAAACTGTTTTTT. Variable domain in full (rest from reference TRBV28 and TRBJ1-4): DVKVTQSSRYLVKRTGEKVFLECVQDMDHENMFWYRQDPGLGLRLIYFSYDVKMKEKGDIPEGYSVSREKKERFSLILESASTNQTSMYLCASSLNEKLFFGSGTQLSVL.

This clonotype has at least ten counts. This sequence joins TRBV6-5 and TRBJ2-3; D is possibly TRBD2 (5 bases). Between the trimmed V and J ends, which lost 5 bases and 4 bases, there was a span of 13 bases. The CDR3 length is 14 residues. The germline CDR1 and CDR2 sequences are MNHEY and SVGAGI. CDR3 coding DNA: TGTGCCAGCAGTAGCTCGAGGGCGGCAGATACGCAGTATTTT. Translation gives CASSSSRAADTQYF.

This chain joins TRBV28 and TRBJ2-3; 13 bases are a match to TRBD2. This CDR3 contains 17 residues. Germline V lookup: CDR1 MDHEN, CDR2 SYDVKM. V lost 6 bases, J lost 0 bases, and 6 bases stayed unmatched. The CDR3 sequence: CASRPLAGGGSTDTQYF. The CDR3 DNA reads as TGTGCCAGCAGACCACTAGCGGGGGGGGGGAGCACAGATACGCAGTATTTT.

Ten or more counts support this clonotype. The V call is TRBV12-3 or TRBV12-4, the J call TRBJ2-5; a weak D match, TRBD2 (5 bases). The ends were cut back, 4 bases at V and 2 bases at J, with 8 bases in the middle. This CDR3 is built from 13 residues. CDR3 region: CASSSRGQETQYF. The CDR3 DNA follows: TGTGCCAGCAGTTCCCGGGGACAAGAGACCCAGTACTTC.

In DNA, the CDR3 is TGCGCCAGCAGCTTGGAACAGGGAAAGCAGTACTTC. It yields the protein CASSLEQGKQYF. This chain joins TRBV5-1 and TRBJ2-7; weak D call: TRBD1 (6 bases). The germline V gene encodes CDR1 SGHRS and CDR2 YFSETQ. The CDR3 length is 12 residues. The V and J ends lost 0 bases and 8 bases respectively, with 9 bases between them.

The chain couples TRBV5-1 to TRBJ2-1, with D uncertain. V dropped 0 bases and J dropped 9 bases, with 10 bases sitting between them. In germline, CDR1 is SGHRS, CDR2 YFSETQ. The CDR3 contains 13 residues. This CDR3 reads CASSLVPGPEQFF. The CDR3 DNA is TGCGCCAGCAGCTTGGTTCCGGGCCCTGAGCAGTTCTTC.

This rearrangement joins TRBV6-1 to TRBJ2-3; TRBD2 matches at 9 bases. Per germline, CDR1 MNHNS and CDR2 SASEGT. The CDR3 runs 17 residues. With V trimmed by 6 bases and J by 1 base, 11 bases remained unmatched. The CDR3 here is CASRGDGGRAGTDTQYF. The CDR3 DNA reads as TGTGCCAGCAGGGGGGATGGCGGGAGGGCAGGCACAGATACGCAGTATTTT.

The gene calls are TRBV30 and TRBJ1-2, with 7 bases fitting TRBD1. J was trimmed by 8 bases and V by 5 bases; bases with no gene match: 8. This CDR3 is 12 amino acids long. CDR1 and CDR2 (germline): GTSNPN, SVGIG (reference sequence). In DNA, the CDR3 is TGTGCCTGGGCTACAGGGGTTTACGGCTACACCTTC. Amino acid sequence: CAWATGVYGYTF.